These T cell receptor beta chains were read from a single sample in a study of T cells in Graves' hyperthyroidism and ophthalmopathy. TCRdb reprocessed the multiplex PCR reads via MiXCR and lists one record per CDR3 protein. The repertoire holds 250,000 to 350,000 distinct CDR3 sequences, about 15% seen once, with over 45% in the top ten. The sequenced sample consisted of blood. The source is an older woman with Graves' ophthalmopathy. CDR3s include the opening cysteine and the closing phenylalanine or tryptophan.

V gene	J gene	CDR3 protein
TRBV4-3	TRBJ2-2	CASSQEAGLAGNTGELFF
TRBV10-3	TRBJ1-4	CAISELVATNEKLFF
TRBV9	TRBJ1-2	CASSVEYTGALGGYTF
TRBV19	TRBJ1-5	CASSIQAYSNQPQHF
TRBV6-1	TRBJ2-4	CASSEALVLAKNIQYF
TRBV6-5	TRBJ2-3	CASRRVYSTDTQYF
TRBV20-1	TRBJ2-3	CSAPGGGRRDTQYF
TRBV18	TRBJ2-2	CASSLSLTDRGTGELFF
TRBV29-1	TRBJ2-1	CSVDTGPSYNEQFF
TRBV5-6	TRBJ2-1	CASSLLITGRNEQFF
TRBV7-9	TRBJ1-4	CASSSAMGQGNEKLFF
TRBV19	TRBJ2-1	CASSPYSGIYNEQFF
TRBV20-1	TRBJ2-2	CSARTGAGTGELFF
TRBV24-1	TRBJ2-3	CATSPREGPTDTQYF
TRBV20-1	TRBJ2-2	CSARRRTDGGTGELFF
TRBV20-1	TRBJ2-5	CSALPQGRGTQYF
TRBV29-1	TRBJ2-3	CSVEGAEGPDTQYF